This T cell receptor beta chain was retrieved from a study of cytomegalovirus exposure and HLA in healthy donors. Profiling relied on immunoSEQ multiplex PCR, and the TCRdb table lists in-frame clones only, not all of them. The sample lists approximately 300,000 clones, about 85% occurring once. The donors were part of the validation cohort of 100 to 150 subjects. That cohort was separate from the first cohort, which comprised 666 subjects. On this clone itself: The antigen remains unidentified.

V was pared by 4 bases and J by 9 bases, with 4 bases of the junction left unmatched. Germline V lookup: CDR1 SQVTM, CDR2 ANQGSEA. This CDR3 spans 13 amino acids. Study-wide results and limits: The authors listed 164 TCR beta chains as cytomegalovirus-associated. For cytomegalovirus status, the classifier reportedly gave diagnoses with high specificity and sensitivity.

The rearrangement joins TRBV29-1 to TRBJ2-1, with 12 bases fitting TRBD2. The specimen sequenced was PBMCs. The clonotype comes from a woman younger than 45 in good health and CMV-seropositive. The CDR3 DNA sequence: TGCAGCGTTGGAACTAGCGGGAGGAGTGAGCAGTTCTTC. It is translated as CSVGTSGRSEQFF.